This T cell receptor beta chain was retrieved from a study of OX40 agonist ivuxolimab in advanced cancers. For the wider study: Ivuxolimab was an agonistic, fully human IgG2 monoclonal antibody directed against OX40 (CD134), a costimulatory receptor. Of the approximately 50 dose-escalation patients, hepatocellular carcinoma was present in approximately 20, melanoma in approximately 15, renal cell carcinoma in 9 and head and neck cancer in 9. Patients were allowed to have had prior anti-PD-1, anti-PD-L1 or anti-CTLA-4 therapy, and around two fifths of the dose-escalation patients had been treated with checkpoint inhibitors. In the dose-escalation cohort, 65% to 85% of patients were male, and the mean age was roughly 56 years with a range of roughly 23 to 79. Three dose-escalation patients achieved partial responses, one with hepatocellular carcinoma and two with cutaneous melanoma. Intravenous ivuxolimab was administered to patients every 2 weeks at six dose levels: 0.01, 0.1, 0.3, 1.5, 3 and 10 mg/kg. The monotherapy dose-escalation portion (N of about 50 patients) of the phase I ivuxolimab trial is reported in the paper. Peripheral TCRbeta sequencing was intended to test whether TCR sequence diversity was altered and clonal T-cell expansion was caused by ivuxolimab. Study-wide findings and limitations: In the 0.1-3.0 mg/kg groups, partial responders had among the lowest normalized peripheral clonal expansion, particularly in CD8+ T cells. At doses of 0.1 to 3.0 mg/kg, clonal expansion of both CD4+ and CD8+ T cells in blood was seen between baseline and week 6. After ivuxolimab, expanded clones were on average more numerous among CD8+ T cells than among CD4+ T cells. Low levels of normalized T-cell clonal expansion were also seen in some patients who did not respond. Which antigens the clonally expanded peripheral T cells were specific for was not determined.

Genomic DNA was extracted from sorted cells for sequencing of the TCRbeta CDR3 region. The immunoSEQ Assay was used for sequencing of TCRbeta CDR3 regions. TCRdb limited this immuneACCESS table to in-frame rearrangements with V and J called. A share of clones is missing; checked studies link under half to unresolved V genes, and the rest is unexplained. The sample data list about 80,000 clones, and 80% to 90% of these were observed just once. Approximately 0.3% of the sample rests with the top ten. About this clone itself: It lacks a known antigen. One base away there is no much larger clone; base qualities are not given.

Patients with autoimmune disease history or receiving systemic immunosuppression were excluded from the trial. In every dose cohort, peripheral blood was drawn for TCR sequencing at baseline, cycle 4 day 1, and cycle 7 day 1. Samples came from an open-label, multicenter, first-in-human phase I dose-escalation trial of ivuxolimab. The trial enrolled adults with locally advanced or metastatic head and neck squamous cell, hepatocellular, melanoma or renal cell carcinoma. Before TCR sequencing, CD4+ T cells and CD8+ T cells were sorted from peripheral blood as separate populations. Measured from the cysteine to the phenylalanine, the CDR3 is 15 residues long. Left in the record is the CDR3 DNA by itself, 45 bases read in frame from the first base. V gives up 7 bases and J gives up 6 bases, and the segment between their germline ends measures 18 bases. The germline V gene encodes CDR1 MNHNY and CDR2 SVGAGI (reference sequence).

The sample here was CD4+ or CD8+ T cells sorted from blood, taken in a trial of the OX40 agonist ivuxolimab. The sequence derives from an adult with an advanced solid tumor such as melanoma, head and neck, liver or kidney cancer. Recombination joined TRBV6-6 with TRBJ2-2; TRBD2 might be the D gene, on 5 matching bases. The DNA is TGTGCCAGCACCCAGGAGGCAGTTTCATCCGGGGAGCTGTTTTTT. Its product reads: CASTQEAVSSGELFF.